The 16 T cell receptor beta chains presented below share a single source sample, sequenced in a study of cytomegalovirus exposure and HLA in healthy donors. The primer mix had 60 Vbeta and 13 Jbeta primers. Sequenced by immunoSEQ multiplex PCR; TCRdb stores in-frame clones only, minus some. The table lists 160,000 or so clones, roughly 79% of them singletons. Material for sequencing was PBMCs. These receptor sequences come from a woman aged 18-29 years in good health and CMV-seropositive.

The CDR3 sequence is CASSPGTSGGSDTQYF. CDR3 nucleotide sequence: TGCGCCAGCAGCCCCGGGACTAGCGGGGGATCAGATACGCAGTATTTT. This chain joins TRBV5-1 and TRBJ2-3; 14 nucleotides align to TRBD2. The CDR3 extends over 16 amino acids. Germline CDR1 is SGHRS and CDR2 is YFSETQ. The V segment lost 4 bases and the J segment 4 bases; nucleotides outside the gene matches: 5.

The chain recombines TRBV27 with TRBJ1-1; D remains unclear. V lost 0 bases and J lost 5, with 19 bases in between. The CDR3 sequence is 17 residues long. Germline CDR1 reads MNHEY; CDR2 reads SMNVEV (reference sequence). CDR3: CASSLSNAGLAGTEAFF. CDR3 DNA sequence: TGTGCCAGCAGTTTATCGAACGCAGGCCTTGCTGGTACTGAAGCTTTCTTT.

The chain links TRBV25-1 to TRBJ2-3; 11 bases match TRBD2. Unmatched junction bases numbered 9, after V lost 2 bases and J lost 8 bases. Germline V gene data show CDR1 as MGHDK and CDR2 as SYGVNS. This CDR3 comprises 16 residues. The CDR3 spells CASSELAGGPRVTQYF. CDR3 sequence (DNA): TGTGCCAGCAGTGAACTAGCGGGGGGACCCAGGGTTACGCAGTATTTT.

The chain combines TRBV28 with TRBJ2-7; 8 positions agree with TRBD1. V lost 5 bases to trimming and J lost 0 bases; unmatched junction nucleotides: 9. This CDR3 spans 16 amino acids. Per germline, CDR1 MDHEN and CDR2 SYDVKM. In nucleotides, the CDR3 is TGTGCCAGCAGTCAAGACTGGACAGGGAACTCCTACGAGCAGTACTTC. Encoded protein: CASSQDWTGNSYEQYF.

The chain links TRBV5-6 to TRBJ2-3; 12 nucleotides align to TRBD2. The CDR3 runs to 17 residues. CDR1 and CDR2 from the germline V gene are SGHDT and YYEEEE. Germline trimming cut 5 bases from V and 1 base from J; bases unmatched to any gene: 8. CDR3 sequence (DNA): TGTGCCAGCAGTCCTCTAGCGGGGGGGCCGGGCACAGATACGCAGTATTTT. Residues: CASSPLAGGPGTDTQYF.

The chain couples TRBV7-9 to TRBJ2-1, with 7 bases identical to TRBD2. This CDR3 is 17 amino acids long. Trimming at V came to 6 bases and at J to 1 base, leaving 12 bases not matched to a gene. CDR1 SEHNR and CDR2 FQNEAQ come from the germline V gene (reference sequence). The CDR3 bases are TGTGCCAGCAGGCCCGGACTAGATGTCCCGTCCTACAATGAGCAGTTCTTC. It is translated as CASRPGLDVPSYNEQFF.

The J gene is TRBJ1-5, the V gene TRBV19; D is possibly TRBD1 (6 bases). The CDR3 loop spans 12 amino acids. Per germline, CDR1 LNHDA and CDR2 SQIVND (reference sequence). Trimming removed 7 bases from V and 7 bases from J, with 11 bases in between. CDR3 coding DNA: TGTGCCAGTAACCAGGGGTTACAGCCCCAGCATTTT. The encoded protein is CASNQGLQPQHF.

The chain employs TRBV25-1 and TRBJ2-1, with D maybe TRBD2 (6 bases). The germline CDR1 and CDR2 sequences are MGHDK and SYGVNS. V was cut by 6 bases and J by 8 bases, with 8 bases left in between. CDR3 length: 11 residues. The CDR3 loop is CASSAGYEQFF. The CDR3 nucleotides read TGTGCCAGCAGCGCGGGATATGAGCAGTTCTTC.

The chain employs TRBV28 and TRBJ1-4; D unclear. From germline, CDR1 is MDHEN and CDR2 SYDVKM. There are 14 residues in the CDR3. Between the trimmed V and J ends, which lost 4 bases and 5 bases, there was a span of 11 bases. The CDR3 reads CASSWKGVNEKLFF. DNA for the CDR3: TGTGCCAGCAGTTGGAAGGGAGTGAATGAAAAACTGTTTTTT.

This clone has more than one count but fewer than ten. The chain couples TRBV5-1 to TRBJ2-5; TRBD1 aligns across 7 bases. Germline CDR1 and CDR2: SGHRS and YFSETQ. V shed 2 bases and J 1 base; nucleotides not matched to a gene: 2. This CDR3 has 14 residues. The CDR3, as DNA: TGCGCCAGCAGCTTACAGGGGCTCCAAGAGACCCAGTACTTC. This translates into CASSLQGLQETQYF. Looking up the rest from reference TRBV5-1 and TRBJ2-5 gives the full variable domain: KAGVTQTPRYLIKTRGQQVTLSCSPISGHRSVSWYQQTPGQGLQFLFEYFSETQRNKGNFPGRFSGRQFSNSRSEMNVSTLELGDSALYLCASSLQGLQETQYFGPGTRLLVL.

J is TRBJ2-5 and V is TRBV30, with D perhaps matching TRBD1 (5 bases). Germline V CDR1 and CDR2: GTSNPN, SVGIG (reference sequence). The V and J ends lost 4 bases and 5 bases respectively, with 14 bases between them. The CDR3 spans 13 residues. Here the CDR3 DNA reads TGTGCCTGGACAGGGATTTATCGGGAGACCCAGTACTTC. It is translated as CAWTGIYRETQYF.

The V and J genes are TRBV9 and TRBJ2-3; maybe TRBD2 (5 bases). This CDR3 has 12 amino acids. Germline V gene data show CDR1 as SGDLS and CDR2 as YYNGEE. The V end was cut by 3 bases, the J end by 4 bases, with 6 bases between. CDR3 DNA: TGTGCCAGCAGCGCGCGGGCAGATACGCAGTATTTT. Encoded protein: CASSARADTQYF.

The chain employs TRBV7-3 and TRBJ2-1; a possible D gene is TRBD2 (5 bases). CDR1 is SGHTA, CDR2 FQGTGA, per germline. V was cut by 5 bases and J by 4 bases, with 18 bases left in between. This CDR3 is built from 16 residues. Here the CDR3 DNA reads TGTGCCAGCAGCCCTCAGCGCGGGCAAACTTACAATGAGCAGTTCTTC. Amino acid sequence: CASSPQRGQTYNEQFF.

The V and J genes are TRBV4-2 and TRBJ1-5, with 8 bases that match TRBD1. Germline-derived CDR1 and CDR2 are LGHNA and YNFKEQ. V lost 0 bases and J lost 11; bases outside the gene matches: 9. The CDR3 extends over 15 amino acids. The CDR3: CASSQEIRDRRAQHF. The CDR3 nucleotides read TGTGCCAGCAGCCAAGAAATCCGGGACAGGCGAGCCCAGCATTTT.

The V call is TRBV4-1, the J call TRBJ1-4; 7 nucleotides line up with TRBD1. Germline CDR1 MGHRA, CDR2 YSYEKL. V gave up 3 bases and J gave up 5 bases; unmatched junction bases: 21. The CDR3 totals 20 residues. The DNA for the CDR3 is TGCGCCAGCAGCCAGACAAAAACGGTGACAGGGCGGCAATCAAATGAAAAACTGTTTTTT. As protein: CASSQTKTVTGRQSNEKLFF.

This clone was detected only a few times. The V and J genes are TRBV2 and TRBJ2-3, with D possibly matching TRBD1 (5 bases). Trimming took off 6 bases at V and 3 bases at J, with 7 bases between the two ends. This CDR3 region has 12 residues. Germline V lookup: CDR1 SNHLY, CDR2 FYNNEI. CDR3 DNA: TGTGCCAGCAGACAGGTTACAGATACGCAGTATTTT. It encodes CASRQVTDTQYF.